This TCR beta chain was sequenced in a study of long-term antiretroviral therapy in people with HIV. This CDR3 comprises 15 residues. Trimming stripped 0 bases from V and 0 bases from J, with 9 bases between. CDR1 and CDR2 (germline): SGHNT, YYREEE (reference sequence). About this clone: Its antigen is not identified.

Study conclusions and caveats: Dominant in the repertoire at all time points were clones expanded before ART.

Sequencing used immunoSEQ v3.0 at survey level. This table comes from immunoSEQ multiplex PCR, and its TCRdb copy is limited to in-frame clones, with some not included. The data show around 29,000 clones, approximately 93% seen once. The sequence was collected from a woman between 40 and 50 years old with HIV. The sample here was unsorted PBMCs, taken less than 6.8 years after starting antiretroviral therapy. The chain couples TRBV5-4 to TRBJ1-1; tentative D call: TRBD1 (5 bases). The CDR3 DNA reads TGTGCCAGCAGCTTGGGCGGGGGGGTGAACACTGAAGCTTTCTTT. Its protein is CASSLGGGVNTEAFF.